This T cell receptor (beta chain) was captured in a study of blood T cell repertoires in COVID-19. Trimming removed 4 bases from V and 3 bases from J; junction bases left unmatched: 9. CDR1 and CDR2 (germline): SGHRS, YFSETQ. The CDR3 loop spans 16 amino acids. This clone was observed a single time. The method was immunoSEQ multiplex PCR; TCRdb's version includes in-frame clones alone and lacks a portion of them. The repertoire includes about 360,000 clones, around 90% of them detected once, and 2.5% to 3.5% sits in the top ten. The sample consisted of peripheral blood. The chain combines TRBV5-1 with TRBJ2-3, with 9 bases fitting TRBD2. This receptor was identified in a human donor in a cohort sampled during active COVID-19. This CDR3 reads CASSAEREASTDTQYF. The CDR3 coding sequence is TGCGCCAGCAGCGCGGAGCGGGAGGCCTCGACAGATACGCAGTATTTT.